These T cell receptor beta chains were read from a single sample in a study of blood T cell repertoires in COVID-19. Sequencing used immunoSEQ multiplex PCR; TCRdb keeps in-frame clones, though not all of them. The sample carries about 200,000 clones, roughly nine tenths recorded once. The sample consisted of peripheral blood. The receptor set was obtained from a man younger than 40 with acute or convalescent COVID-19. Each CDR3 is given with its conserved first and last residue. D genes are given only for firm matches. For some rows the clone size is stated as once, few or many, or as a class when expanded; others skip it.

v_call	j_call	clone_size	d_call	cdr3_nt	cdr3_aa
TRBV9	TRBJ2-3	.	TRBD2	TGTGCCAGCAGCGCTCGGACTAGCGGTTCTACTAGCACAGATACGCAGTATTTT	CASSARTSGSTSTDTQYF
TRBV6-5	TRBJ1-2	.	.	TGTGCCAGCAGTTACGCGGGAGTGAACTATGGCTACACCTTC	CASSYAGVNYGYTF
TRBV2	TRBJ1-1	.	TRBD1	TGTGCCAGCCAGATAAACAGGGGGACTGAAGCTTTCTTT	CASQINRGTEAFF
TRBV7-2	TRBJ1-6	.	.	TGTGCCAGCAGCTCTAGACAGAGTTCACCCCTCCACTTT	CASSSRQSSPLHF
TRBV27	TRBJ2-1	.	TRBD1	TGTGCCAGCAGTGCCTCCGGGACAGGGTTTTCCTACAATGAGCAGTTCTTC	CASSASGTGFSYNEQFF
TRBV3-1/TRBV3-2	TRBJ2-5	.	.	TGTGCCAGCAGCCACACCGCAGGAGGGGAGACCCAGTACTTC	CASSHTAGGETQYF
TRBV6-5	TRBJ2-1	.	TRBD1	TGTGCCAGCACCCCCCGGACAGGGATTTACAATGAGCAGTTCTTC	CASTPRTGIYNEQFF
TRBV5-1	TRBJ2-1	once	TRBD2	TGCGCCAGCAGCCCTAAGACTAGCGGGGATTACTACAATGAGCAGTTCTTC	CASSPKTSGDYYNEQFF
TRBV28	TRBJ1-5	.	.	TGTGCCAGCAGTTTTCTATATCAGCCCCAGCATTTT	CASSFLYQPQHF
TRBV18	TRBJ2-7	.	TRBD2	TGTGCCAGCTCCAAGCGGGAGGGCGAGCAGTACTTC	CASSKREGEQYF
TRBV10-1	TRBJ2-3	.	.	TGCGCCAGCAGTGAGTCGAGGCGTAGCACAGATACGCAGTATTTT	CASSESRRSTDTQYF
TRBV7-8	TRBJ2-5	.	.	TGTGCCAGCAGCTTCCCCCCGGTCAACCAAGAGACCCAGTACTTC	CASSFPPVNQETQYF
TRBV5-6	TRBJ1-3	.	.	TGTGCCAGCAGCTTGTTGGCTTTCTTCGGAGGCGGAAACACCATATATTTT	CASSLLAFFGGGNTIYF
TRBV3-1/TRBV3-2	TRBJ2-5	.	TRBD2	TGTGCCAGCAGCGGCGGATCATGGTCTAGCGGGGAAGAGACCCAGTACTTC	CASSGGSWSSGEETQYF
TRBV5-6	TRBJ1-2	.	TRBD1	TGTGCCAGCAGCTCTGGGACAGGGGTCTATGGCTACACCTTC	CASSSGTGVYGYTF
TRBV6-5	TRBJ2-3	once	TRBD1	TGTGCCTCAAAGGGGGCGAGTGGGACAGATACGCAGTATTTT	CASKGASGTDTQYF
TRBV18	TRBJ2-5	.	.	TGTGCCAGCTCAGACTTTCGTGGGGAGACCCAGTACTTC	CASSDFRGETQYF
TRBV5-8	TRBJ1-2	.	.	TGTGCCAGCAGCTTGGGCCAGGGGTGGGACTATGGCTACACCTTC	CASSLGQGWDYGYTF
TRBV28	TRBJ2-3	once	TRBD2	TGTGCCAGCAGCCTGACCCACGGGGGGGCCCAGTATTTT	CASSLTHGGAQYF
TRBV11-2	TRBJ1-3	.	.	TGTGCCAGCAGCTTCACTCAGGGGATCCTTGGAAACACCATATATTTT	CASSFTQGILGNTIYF
TRBV5-5	TRBJ2-7	.	TRBD2	TGTGCCAGCAGCTTTCAACTAGCGGGAGGAAGCGAGCAGTACTTC	CASSFQLAGGSEQYF
TRBV6-5	TRBJ2-3	.	.	TGTGCCTCCTCTAGGGGACTGGGCACAGATACGCAGTATTTT	CASSRGLGTDTQYF
TRBV3-1/TRBV3-2	TRBJ2-3	.	TRBD2	TGTGCCAGCAGCCCATGGACTAGCGGGGGTAAAGATACGCAGTATTTT	CASSPWTSGGKDTQYF